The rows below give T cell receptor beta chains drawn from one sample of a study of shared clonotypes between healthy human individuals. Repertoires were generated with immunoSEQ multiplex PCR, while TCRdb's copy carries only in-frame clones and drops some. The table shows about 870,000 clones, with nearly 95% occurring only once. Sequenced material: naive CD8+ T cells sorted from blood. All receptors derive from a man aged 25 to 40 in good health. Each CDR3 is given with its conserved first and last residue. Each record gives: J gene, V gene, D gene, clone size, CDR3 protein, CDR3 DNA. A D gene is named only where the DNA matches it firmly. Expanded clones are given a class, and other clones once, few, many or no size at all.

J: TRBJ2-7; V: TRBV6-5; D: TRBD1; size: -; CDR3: CASSSQGATYEQYF; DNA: TGTGCCAGCAGTTCCCAGGGGGCCACTTACGAGCAGTACTTC
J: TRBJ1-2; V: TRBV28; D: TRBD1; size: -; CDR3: CASSLTGDGYTF; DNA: TGTGCCAGCAGCCTTACAGGGGATGGCTACACCTTC
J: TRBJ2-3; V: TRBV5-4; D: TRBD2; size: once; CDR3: CASSFPGGRRTDTQYF; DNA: TGTGCCAGCAGCTTTCCTGGCGGGAGGCGCACAGATACGCAGTATTTT
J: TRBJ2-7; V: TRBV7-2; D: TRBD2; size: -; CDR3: CASSRPGLAYEQYF; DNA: TGTGCCAGCAGCAGACCGGGACTAGCGTACGAGCAGTACTTC
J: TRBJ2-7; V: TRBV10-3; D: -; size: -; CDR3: CAISGYRDLEDEQYF; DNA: TGTGCCATCAGTGGATACCGGGATCTTGAGGACGAGCAGTACTTC
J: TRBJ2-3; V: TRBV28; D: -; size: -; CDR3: CASSHTSTSTDTQYF; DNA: TGTGCCAGCAGTCACACTAGTACTAGCACAGATACGCAGTATTTT
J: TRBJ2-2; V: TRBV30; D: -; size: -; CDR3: CAWRRWDTGELFF; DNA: TGTGCCTGGAGGCGCTGGGACACCGGGGAGCTGTTTTTT
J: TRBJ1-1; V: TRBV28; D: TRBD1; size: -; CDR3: CASSLVLGQGARKNTEAFF; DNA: TGTGCCAGCAGTTTAGTTTTAGGGCAGGGGGCGCGGAAGAACACTGAAGCTTTCTTT
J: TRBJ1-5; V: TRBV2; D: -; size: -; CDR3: CASHGRVSQPQHF; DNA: TGTGCCAGCCACGGGAGGGTCTCTCAGCCCCAGCATTTT
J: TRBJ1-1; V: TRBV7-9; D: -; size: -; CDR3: CASSSRRRGNTEAFF; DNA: TGTGCCAGCAGCTCTAGACGGAGGGGTAACACTGAAGCTTTCTTT
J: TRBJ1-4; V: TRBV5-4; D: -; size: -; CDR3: CASSSWGDWKLFF; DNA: TGTGCCAGCAGCTCCTGGGGGGATTGGAAACTGTTTTTT
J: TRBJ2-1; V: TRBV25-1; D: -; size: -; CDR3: CASTWYNEQFF; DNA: TGTGCCAGCACATGGTACAATGAGCAGTTCTTC
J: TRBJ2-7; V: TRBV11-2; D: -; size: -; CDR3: CASSSGTFAYEQYF; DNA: TGTGCCAGCAGTTCCGGGACATTCGCCTACGAGCAGTACTTC
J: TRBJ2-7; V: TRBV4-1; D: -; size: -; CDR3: CASSQFLSHEQYF; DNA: TGCGCCAGCAGCCAATTCCTCTCCCACGAGCAGTACTTC
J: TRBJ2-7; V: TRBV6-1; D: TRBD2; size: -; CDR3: CAGGAGTGGSYEQYF; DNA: TGTGCCGGCGGTGCCGGGACGGGAGGATCCTACGAGCAGTACTTC
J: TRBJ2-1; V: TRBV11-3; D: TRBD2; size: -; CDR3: CASSFTSGSPNEQFF; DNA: TGTGCCAGCAGCTTTACTAGCGGGAGCCCAAATGAGCAGTTCTTC
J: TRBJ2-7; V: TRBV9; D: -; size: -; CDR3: CASSVEGGAGTYEQYF; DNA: TGTGCCAGCAGCGTAGAGGGGGGAGCGGGGACCTACGAGCAGTACTTC
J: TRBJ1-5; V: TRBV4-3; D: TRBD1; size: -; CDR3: CASSQAEDRDKAQHF; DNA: TGCGCCAGCAGCCAAGCTGAGGACAGGGACAAGGCCCAGCATTTT
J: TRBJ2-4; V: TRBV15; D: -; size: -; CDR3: CATSNWIGIAKNIQYF; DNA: TGTGCCACCAGCAATTGGATTGGCATAGCCAAAAACATTCAGTACTTC
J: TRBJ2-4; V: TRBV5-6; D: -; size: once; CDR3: CASSPPGENIQYF; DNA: TGTGCCAGCAGCCCGCCGGGAGAAAACATTCAGTACTTC
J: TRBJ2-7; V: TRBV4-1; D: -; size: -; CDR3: CASSQVWTNEQYF; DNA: TGCGCCAGCAGCCAAGTTTGGACCAACGAGCAGTACTTC
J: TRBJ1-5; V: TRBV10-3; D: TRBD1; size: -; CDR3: CATRGESGNQPQHF; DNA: TGTGCCACCAGGGGGGAATCGGGCAATCAGCCCCAGCATTTT
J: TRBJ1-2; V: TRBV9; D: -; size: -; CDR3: CASTRQPNYGYTF; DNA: TGTGCCAGCACCCGGCAGCCGAACTATGGCTACACCTTC
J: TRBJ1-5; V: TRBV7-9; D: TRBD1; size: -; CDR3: CASSASQGNQPQHF; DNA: TGTGCCAGCAGCGCCTCACAGGGGAATCAGCCCCAGCATTTT
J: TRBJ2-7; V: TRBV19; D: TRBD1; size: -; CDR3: CASSETGDPSYEQYF; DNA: TGTGCCAGTAGCGAAACAGGGGACCCGTCCTACGAGCAGTACTTC
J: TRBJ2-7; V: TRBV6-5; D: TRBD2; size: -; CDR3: CASSYSRRESSYEQYF; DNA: TGTGCCAGCAGTTACTCTCGGCGGGAGAGTTCCTACGAGCAGTACTTC
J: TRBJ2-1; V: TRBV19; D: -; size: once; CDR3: CASSIGPRGLDLLYNEQFF; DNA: TGTGCCAGTAGTATAGGGCCGAGGGGCCTAGACCTTCTCTACAATGAGCAGTTCTTC
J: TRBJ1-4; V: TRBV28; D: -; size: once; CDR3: CARVHEAKEGEKLFF; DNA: TGTGCCAGAGTCCATGAGGCTAAAGAAGGTGAAAAACTGTTTTTT
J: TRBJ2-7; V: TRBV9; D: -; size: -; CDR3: CASSVSRTASSYEQYF; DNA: TGTGCCAGCAGCGTATCTCGGACAGCCAGTTCCTACGAGCAGTACTTC
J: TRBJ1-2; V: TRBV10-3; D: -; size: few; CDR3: CAISPGLIGAQDSYGYTF; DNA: TGTGCCATCAGCCCCGGCTTGATAGGGGCCCAGGACAGCTATGGCTACACCTTC
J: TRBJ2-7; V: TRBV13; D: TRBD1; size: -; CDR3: CASSLRGDRGPSSYEQYF; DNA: TGTGCCAGCAGCTTAAGGGGGGACAGGGGGCCTTCCTCCTACGAGCAGTACTTC
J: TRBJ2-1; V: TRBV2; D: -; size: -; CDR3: CATQGRINEQFF; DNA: TGTGCCACCCAGGGGAGGATCAATGAGCAGTTCTTC
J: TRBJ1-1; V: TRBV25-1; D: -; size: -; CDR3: CASSSGSVEAFF; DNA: TGTGCCAGCAGTTCCGGAAGTGTTGAAGCTTTCTTT
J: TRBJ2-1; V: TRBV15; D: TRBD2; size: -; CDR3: CATSRDGTSPPYNEQFF; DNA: TGTGCCACCAGCAGAGATGGGACTAGCCCCCCCTACAATGAGCAGTTCTTC
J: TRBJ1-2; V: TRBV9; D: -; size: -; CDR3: CASSPKGGGINYGYTF; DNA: TGTGCCAGCAGCCCGAAGGGAGGAGGAATTAACTATGGCTACACCTTC
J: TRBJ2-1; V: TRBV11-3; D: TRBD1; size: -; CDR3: CASSLRDRYNEQFF; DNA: TGTGCCAGCAGCCTCCGGGACAGATACAATGAGCAGTTCTTC
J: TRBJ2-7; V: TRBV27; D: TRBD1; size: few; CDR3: CASSLQGDEQYF; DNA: TGTGCCAGCAGTCTACAGGGGGACGAGCAGTACTTC
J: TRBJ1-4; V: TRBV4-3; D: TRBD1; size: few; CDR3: CASSHATGGSEKLFF; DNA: TGCGCCAGCAGCCATGCTACAGGGGGAAGTGAAAAACTGTTTTTT
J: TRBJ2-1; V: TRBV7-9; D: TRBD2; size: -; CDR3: CASHMASGRYEQFF; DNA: TGTGCCAGCCACATGGCTAGCGGGAGATACGAGCAGTTCTTC
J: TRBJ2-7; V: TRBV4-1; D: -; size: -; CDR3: CASSLGAEYEQYF; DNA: TGCGCCAGCAGCCTAGGGGCAGAGTACGAGCAGTACTTC
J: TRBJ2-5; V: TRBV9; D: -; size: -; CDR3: CASSVGNLQETQYF; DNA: TGTGCCAGCAGCGTGGGAAATCTACAAGAGACCCAGTACTTC
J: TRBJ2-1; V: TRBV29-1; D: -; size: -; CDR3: CSAGRLASYNEQFF; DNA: TGCAGCGCCGGCAGGCTAGCGTCCTACAATGAGCAGTTCTTC
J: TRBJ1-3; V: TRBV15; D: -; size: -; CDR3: CATSREGSDTIYF; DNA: TGTGCCACCAGCAGAGAGGGGTCGGACACCATATATTTT
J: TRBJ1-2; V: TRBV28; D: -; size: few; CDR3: CASSLEYGYTF; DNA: TGTGCCAGCAGTTTGGAGTATGGCTACACCTTC
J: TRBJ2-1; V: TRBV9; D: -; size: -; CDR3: CASSAGAVRGTYNEQFF; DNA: TGTGCCAGCAGCGCGGGGGCGGTCAGGGGGACCTACAATGAGCAGTTCTTC
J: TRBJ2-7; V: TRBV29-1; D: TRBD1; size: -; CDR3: CSVEVRDSSYEQYF; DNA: TGCAGCGTTGAAGTCCGGGACAGTTCCTACGAGCAGTACTTC
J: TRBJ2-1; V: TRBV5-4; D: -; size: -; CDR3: CASSWLNRSNEQFF; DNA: TGTGCCAGCAGCTGGCTAAACCGGTCTAATGAGCAGTTCTTC
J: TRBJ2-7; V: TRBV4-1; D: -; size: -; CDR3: CASSQEWSSYEQYF; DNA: TGCGCCAGCAGCCAAGAATGGAGCTCCTACGAGCAGTACTTC
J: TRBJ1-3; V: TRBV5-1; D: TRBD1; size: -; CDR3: CASSVGQGASGNTIYF; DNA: TGCGCCAGCAGCGTCGGACAGGGGGCCTCTGGAAACACCATATATTTT
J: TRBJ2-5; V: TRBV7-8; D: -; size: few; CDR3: CASSLVAVVLTETQYF; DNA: TGTGCCAGCAGCTTAGTGGCCGTTGTACTAACAGAGACCCAGTACTTC